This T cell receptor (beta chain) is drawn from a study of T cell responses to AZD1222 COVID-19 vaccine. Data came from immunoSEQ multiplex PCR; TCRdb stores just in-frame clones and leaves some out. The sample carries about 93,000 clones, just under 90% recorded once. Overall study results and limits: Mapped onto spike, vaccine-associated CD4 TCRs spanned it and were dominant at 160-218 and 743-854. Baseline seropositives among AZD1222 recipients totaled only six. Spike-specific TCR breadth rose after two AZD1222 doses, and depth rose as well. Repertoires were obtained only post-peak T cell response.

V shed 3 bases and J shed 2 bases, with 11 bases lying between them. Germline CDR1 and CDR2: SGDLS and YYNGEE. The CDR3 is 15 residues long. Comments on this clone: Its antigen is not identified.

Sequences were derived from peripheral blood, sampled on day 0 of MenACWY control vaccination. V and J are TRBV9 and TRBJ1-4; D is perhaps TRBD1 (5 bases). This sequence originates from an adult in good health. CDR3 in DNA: TGTGCCAGCAGCGCGCCAGGGACGACTAATGAAAAACTGTTTTTT. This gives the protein CASSAPGTTNEKLFF.